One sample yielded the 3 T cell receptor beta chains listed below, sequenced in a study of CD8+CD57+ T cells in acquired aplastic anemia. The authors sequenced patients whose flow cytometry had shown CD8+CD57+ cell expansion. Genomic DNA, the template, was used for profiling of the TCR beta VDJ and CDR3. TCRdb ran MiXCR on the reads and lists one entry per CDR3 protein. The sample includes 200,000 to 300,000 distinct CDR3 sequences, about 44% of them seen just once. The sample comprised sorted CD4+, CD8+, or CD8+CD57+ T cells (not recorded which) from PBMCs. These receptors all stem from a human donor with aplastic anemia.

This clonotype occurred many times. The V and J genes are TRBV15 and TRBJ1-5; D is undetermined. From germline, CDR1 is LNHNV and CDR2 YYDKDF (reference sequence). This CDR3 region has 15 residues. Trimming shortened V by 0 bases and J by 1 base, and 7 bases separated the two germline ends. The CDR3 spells CATSRDRASNQPQHF. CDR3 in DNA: TGTGCCACCAGCAGAGATCGGGCCAGCAATCAGCCCCAGCATTTT.

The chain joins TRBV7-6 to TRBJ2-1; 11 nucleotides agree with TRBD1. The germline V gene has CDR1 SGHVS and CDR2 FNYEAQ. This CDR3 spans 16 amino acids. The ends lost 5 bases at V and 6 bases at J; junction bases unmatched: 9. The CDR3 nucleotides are TGTGCCAGCAGCCTGATGCCGGGACAGGGGGGCAATGAGCAGTTCTTC. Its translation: CASSLMPGQGGNEQFF.

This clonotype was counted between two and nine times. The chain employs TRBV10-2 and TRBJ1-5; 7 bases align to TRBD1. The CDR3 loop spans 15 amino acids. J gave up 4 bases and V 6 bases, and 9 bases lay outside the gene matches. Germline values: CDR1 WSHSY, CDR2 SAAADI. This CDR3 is CASRLTGQQNQPQHF. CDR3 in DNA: TGCGCCAGCAGGTTAACGGGACAGCAAAATCAGCCCCAGCATTTT.